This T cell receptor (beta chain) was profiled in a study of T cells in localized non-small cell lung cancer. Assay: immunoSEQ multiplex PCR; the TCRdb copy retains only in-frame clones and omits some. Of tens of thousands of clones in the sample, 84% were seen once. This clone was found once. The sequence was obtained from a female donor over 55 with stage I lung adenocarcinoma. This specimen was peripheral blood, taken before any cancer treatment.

CDR3 sequence: CASSGDRSTEAFF. Here the CDR3 DNA reads TGTGCCAGCAGTGGGGACAGGAGCACTGAAGCTTTCTTT. The V call is TRBV6-1, the J call TRBJ1-1; TRBD1 agrees at 8 bases. V gave up 4 bases and J gave up 4 bases; unmatched junction bases: 2. The CDR3 has 13 amino acids. CDR1 and CDR2 (germline): MNHNS, SASEGT.